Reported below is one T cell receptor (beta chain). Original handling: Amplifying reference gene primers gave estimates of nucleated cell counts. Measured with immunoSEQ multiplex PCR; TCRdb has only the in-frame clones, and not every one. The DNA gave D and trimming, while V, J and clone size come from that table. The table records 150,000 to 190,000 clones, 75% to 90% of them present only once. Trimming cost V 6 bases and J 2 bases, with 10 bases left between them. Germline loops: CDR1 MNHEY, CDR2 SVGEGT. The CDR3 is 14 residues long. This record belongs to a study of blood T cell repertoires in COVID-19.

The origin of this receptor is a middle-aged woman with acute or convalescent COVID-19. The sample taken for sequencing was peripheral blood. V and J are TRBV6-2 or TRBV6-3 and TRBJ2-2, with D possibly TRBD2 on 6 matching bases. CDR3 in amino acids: CASSRDFNTGELFF. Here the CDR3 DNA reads TGTGCCAGCAGCCGGGACTTTAACACCGGGGAGCTGTTTTTT.